This TCR beta chain was documented in a study of T cell repertoires in cytomegalovirus infection. Looking at the study overall: Alongside well-studied HLA-B-restricted CMV epitopes, recently identified HLA-C-restricted CMV epitopes were also used. A matching HLA type, together with CMV infection, was signaled by public TCR beta signatures. Study results and limitations: The response measured ex vivo was dominated by TCR beta clonotypes (HLA-C-restricted and CMV-specific).

TCRdb itself ran the reads through MiXCR, one entry per CDR3 protein. The sample comprises about a million distinct CDR3 sequences, about a third of which are singletons, and 10% to 15% rests with the top ten. In its sample, this clonotype was seen many times. The target antigen is unknown. The CDR3 runs to 15 residues. Trimming took off 5 bases at V and 5 bases at J, with 18 bases between the two ends. This rearrangement joins TRBV12-3 or TRBV12-4 to TRBJ2-5; unclear D gene. The sample consisted of cultured CD8+ T cells from PBMCs, taken from culture after CMV antigen stimulation. This receptor was taken from a human donor in good health (CMV status not recorded). Some clones in this sample may be carry-over from other donors' samples. CDR3 loop: CASSPFATKGETQYF. The CDR3 DNA reads as TGTGCCAGCAGTCCCTTTGCGACAAAAGGGGAGACCCAGTACTTC.